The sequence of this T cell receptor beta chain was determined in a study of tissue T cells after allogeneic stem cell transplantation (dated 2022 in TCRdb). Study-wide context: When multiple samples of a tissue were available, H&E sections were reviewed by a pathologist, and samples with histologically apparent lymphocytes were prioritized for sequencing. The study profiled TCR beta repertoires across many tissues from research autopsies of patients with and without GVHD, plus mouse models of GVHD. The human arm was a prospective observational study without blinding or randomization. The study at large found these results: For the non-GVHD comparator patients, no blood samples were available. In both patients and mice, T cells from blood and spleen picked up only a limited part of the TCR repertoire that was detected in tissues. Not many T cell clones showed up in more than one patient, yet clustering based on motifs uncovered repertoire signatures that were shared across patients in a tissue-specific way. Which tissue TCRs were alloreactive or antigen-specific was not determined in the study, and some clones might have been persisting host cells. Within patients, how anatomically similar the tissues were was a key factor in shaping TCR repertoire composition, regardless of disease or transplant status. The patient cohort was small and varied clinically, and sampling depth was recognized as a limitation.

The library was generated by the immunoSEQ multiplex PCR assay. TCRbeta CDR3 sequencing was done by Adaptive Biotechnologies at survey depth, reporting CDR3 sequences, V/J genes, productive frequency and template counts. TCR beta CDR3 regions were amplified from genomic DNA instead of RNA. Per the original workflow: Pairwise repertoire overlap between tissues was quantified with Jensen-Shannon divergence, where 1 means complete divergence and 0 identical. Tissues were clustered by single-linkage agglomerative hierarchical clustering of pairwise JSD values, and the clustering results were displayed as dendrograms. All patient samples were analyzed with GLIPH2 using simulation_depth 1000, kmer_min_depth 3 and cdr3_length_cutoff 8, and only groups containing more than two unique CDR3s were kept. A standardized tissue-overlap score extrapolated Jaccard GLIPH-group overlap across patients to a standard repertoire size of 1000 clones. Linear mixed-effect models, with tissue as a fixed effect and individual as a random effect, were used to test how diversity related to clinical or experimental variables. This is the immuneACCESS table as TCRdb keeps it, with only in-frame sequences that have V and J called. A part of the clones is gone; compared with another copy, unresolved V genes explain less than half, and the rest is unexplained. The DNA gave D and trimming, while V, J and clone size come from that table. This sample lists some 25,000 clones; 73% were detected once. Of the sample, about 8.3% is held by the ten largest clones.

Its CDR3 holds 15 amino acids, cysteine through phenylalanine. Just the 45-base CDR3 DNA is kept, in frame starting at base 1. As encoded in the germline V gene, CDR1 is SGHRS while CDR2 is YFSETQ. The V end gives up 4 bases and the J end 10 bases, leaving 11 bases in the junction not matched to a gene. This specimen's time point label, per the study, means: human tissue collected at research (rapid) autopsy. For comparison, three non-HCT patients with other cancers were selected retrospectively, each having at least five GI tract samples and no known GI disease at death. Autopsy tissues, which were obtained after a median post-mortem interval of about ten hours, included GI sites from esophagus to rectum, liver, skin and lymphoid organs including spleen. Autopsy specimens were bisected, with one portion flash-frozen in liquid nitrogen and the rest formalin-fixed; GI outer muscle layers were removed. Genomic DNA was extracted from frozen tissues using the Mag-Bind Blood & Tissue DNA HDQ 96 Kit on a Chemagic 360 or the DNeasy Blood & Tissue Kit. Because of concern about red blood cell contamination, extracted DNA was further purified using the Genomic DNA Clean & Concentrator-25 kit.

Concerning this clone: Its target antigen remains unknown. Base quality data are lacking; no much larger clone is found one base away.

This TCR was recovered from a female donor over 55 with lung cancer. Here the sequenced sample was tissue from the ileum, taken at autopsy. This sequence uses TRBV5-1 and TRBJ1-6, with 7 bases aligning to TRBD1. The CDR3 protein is CASSTTGATGSPLHF. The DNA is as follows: TGCGCCAGCAGCACCACAGGGGCCACGGGGTCACCCCTCCACTTT.